This T cell receptor (beta chain) is from a study of blood T cell repertoires in COVID-19. On the study more broadly: Spain, Italy and the United States supplied samples that represented acute and convalescent COVID-19. The analysed material was cDNA or gDNA that came from T cells, B-cell-depleted T cells, or PBMCs.

CDR1 and CDR2 (germline): SQVTM, ANQGSEA. The CDR3 totals 14 residues. Of note for this clone: One end of the junction does not line up with germline, which may come from a read error.

In the source study's methods: It was from reference gene primer amplification that nucleated cell counts were estimated. Data came from immunoSEQ multiplex PCR; TCRdb stores just in-frame clones and leaves some out. That table gives V, J and clone size, and the DNA gave D and trimming. This table has 240,000 or so clones, approximately 86% appearing once. Material for sequencing was peripheral blood. The sequence was obtained from a woman aged 30 to 39 who had recovered from COVID-19. The chain couples TRBV29-1 to TRBJ2-1; 11 bases map to TRBD2. CDR3 bases: TGCAGCGCTGAAATAGCGGGGGGGTACAATGAGCAGTTCTTC. Translation gives CSAEIAGGYNEQFF.